Reported below is one T cell receptor beta chain. Its antigen is still unknown. Within one base of it there is no much larger clone, and no base qualities were kept. The cohort consisted of hundreds of healthy bone marrow donors. All cohort members were sampled while nominally healthy, although unrecorded immune exposures were likely present. The donor was CMV seropositive and belonged to the group of 250 to 300 seropositive cohort members. Every donor gave a peripheral blood sample, and the peripheral blood mononuclear cells from that sample were used for TCR beta sequencing. The Qiagen DNeasy Blood Extraction Kit was used to extract genomic DNA from the blood cell samples. This sample was taken from a study of cytomegalovirus exposure and HLA in healthy donors (dated by TCRdb to about 2017). About the study as a whole: According to an earlier analysis of 587 of the donors, roughly 180 million T cells yielded 117 million unique TCR beta sequences and more than 250 Gb of sequence data. Donor age, sex, ethnicity and CMV serostatus were collected together with the repertoire data. Both class I and class II loci were covered by HLA typing, at four-digit resolution. Besides the first cohort of around 670 subjects, a separate validation cohort made up of 120 different subjects was used. The number of donors typed differed by locus, with roughly 620-640 for A, B, C, DRB1 and DQB1, 522 for DQA1, 606 for DPA1, and under 490 for DPB1. Rather than using new phenotypic data, the later analysis identified candidate immune exposures from TCR beta sequences and from how often those sequences occurred across donors. Among roughly 370 genotyped donors of the cohort, an average of around 240,000 unique TCR beta nucleotide sequences were sequenced per donor, around a sixth of them non-productive. A later genetic analysis took genome-wide SNP genotypes for about three fifths of the roughly 700 donors and used that subset as a discovery cohort. The study profiled the T cell repertoires of around 700 subjects by immunosequencing and related them to cytomegalovirus serostatus. Roughly 290 gigabases of sequencing data and about 92 million unique TCR sequences made up an early release that covered several hundred HLA-typed donors. A later analysis re-examined previously published TCR beta repertoires from more than 600 donors and added high-resolution HLA genotyping to investigate patterns of TCR occurrence. To predict cytomegalovirus infection status, the study brought together high-throughput TCR immunosequencing, statistical association of individual TCRs with disease status, and machine learning. An earlier analysis of a few hundred of the donors applied high-throughput TCR beta sequencing to assess whether each TCR beta V gene segment acted as functional or pseudogenic. The study aimed to test whether signatures of past pathogen exposure could be identified by cataloging public T cell receptors. Of the 350 to 400 genotyped donors, approximately 80% fell in the genetic ancestry cluster associated with self-reported Caucasian donors. Every repertoire in the discovery cohort had been generated on one and the same sequencing platform. About five DR-DQ haplotypes were handled as single units for association and clustering because linkage in the cohort was strong.

Library prep was done by the immunoSEQ multiplex PCR assay. For the multiplex PCR, a mixture combining 60 forward primers for TCR Vbeta segments and 13 reverse primers for TCR Jbeta segments was used. Amplification of the CDR3 region of rearranged TCR beta genes was performed with a multiplex PCR assay on genomic DNA. Amplified TCR beta libraries were sequenced as 87-base-pair reads on the Illumina HiSeq System. The paper's data handling went like this. A later analysis counted approximately 84 million unique TCR beta chains across the 550 to 800 repertoires, and 10 million to 12 million of these chains were shared by at least two donors. A nearest-neighbor algorithm error-corrected the raw reads and collapsed the reads into unique sequences, merging closely related sequences to remove PCR and sequencing errors. Alignment of CDR3 sequences to IMGT reference sequences was used to assign V, D and J gene segments. For a sequence to be retained, a match of at least six nucleotides to both a V gene segment and a J gene segment was required. Rearrangements were called productive when the CDR3 lacked stop codons and stayed in frame with V and J; all others were non-productive. Following IMGT convention, CDR3 was defined as the stretch from the second conserved V-encoded cysteine to the conserved J-encoded phenylalanine. In an earlier analysis of around 600 of the donors, sequences lacking an unambiguous match to a single V gene segment were excluded. In an earlier analysis of several hundred of the donors, V segments were called functional above 56.7% productive rearrangements and were called segregating when the between-donor standard deviation exceeded 5%. A statistical classification framework was built for diagnosing cytomegalovirus status from the catalog of TCR beta chain sequences. V and J gene assignment, in a later analysis, came from comparing TCR nucleotide sequences with IMGT/GENE-DB human TR gene sequences. The TCRdist pipeline was used in a later analysis to assign CDR3 sequences and most-parsimonious VDJ recombination scenarios. In a later analysis, every TCR beta chain was defined by the combination of its CDR3 amino acid sequence and its V-gene family, and reads without a unique V-gene family were dropped. A later analysis removed 592 highly shared, low-generation-probability nucleotide sequences to deal with suspected cross-contamination and a sequencing artifact. A later analysis calculated a clonal expansion index for each public chain from normalized within-repertoire ranks of inferred template counts. A later analysis computed generation probabilities with a VDJ recombination model fitted to out-of-frame rearrangements, and checked the results against IGoR. In a later analysis, TCR-TCR, TCR-HLA and TCR-CMV co-occurrence was scored with hypergeometric tests, and a repertoire-size bias correction was applied to TCR pairs. To estimate false discovery rates, a later analysis permuted the HLA or CMV assignments 20 times. In a later analysis, co-occurring TCRs were grouped with DBSCAN, and TCRdist sequence similarity was added when clustering was performed within HLA-allele-positive subsets. Repertoires with fewer than 30,000 or more than 120,000 public chains, plus five repertoires with anomalous nucleotide sharing, were excluded from co-occurrence clustering. TCRdb mirrors the immuneACCESS table, restricted to in-frame sequences. Some clones are absent from its copies; in checked studies, under half trace to an unresolved V gene, and the reason for the others is unknown. V and J calls and clone size come straight from that table; D and trimming were deduced from the DNA. This sample is represented by 150,000 to 200,000 clones; about four fifths of them were singletons. Around 6% of the sample is taken by the ten largest.

Results and caveats for the whole study, not just this receptor: Three of the identified cytomegalovirus-associated TCR beta chains were confirmed in vitro to be specific for cytomegalovirus antigens. According to a later analysis, parvovirus B19, influenza, CMV and Epstein-Barr virus appeared linked to several top co-occurrence clusters. Most CMV-associated TCR beta chains appeared to be HLA-restricted in a later analysis, and the HLA associations seemed to be driven largely by CMV exposure. V-gene and J-gene trimming of TCR beta chains was associated with a missense DCLRE1C variant in a later genetic analysis, and the association was replicated in an independent cohort. Because some donors lacked HLA typing at each locus, the association tests relied only on the typed subset. In an earlier analysis of 500 to 650 of the donors, most TCR beta V segments appeared in productive rearrangements about 90% or about 30% of the time, broadly matching IMGT annotations. In a later analysis, 15,000 to 20,000 TCR beta sequences were associated with specific HLA alleles at a false discovery rate of 0.05. The study gave a list of 150 to 200 TCR beta chains associated with cytomegalovirus. Sequencing depth was assumed to be roughly uniform across donors in the presence/absence analyses, though that assumption may not hold. The sequencing pipeline was judged likely to have produced a cluster of highly shared sequence variants as a technical artifact. Immune exposure information for the cohort was limited to CMV serostatus. A later analysis found that TCR association rates varied across HLA loci, with DRB1 alleles showing the most associated TCRs and HLA-C alleles the fewest. A further reported finding was that TCR beta sequences accurately predicted the HLA-A and HLA-B alleles for most subjects in the first cohort. Some IMGT-functional V segments, including TRBV6-2 and TRBV6-3, could not be distinguished by the 87-base-pair reads and were therefore excluded. The authors suggested that the approach could potentially be extended to other disease states and immunological phenotypes. According to a later genetic analysis, donors in an Asian-associated ancestry cluster had fewer N-insertions in productive TCRs than the roughly 670-donor mean. Strong co-occurrence of HLA alleles, especially DR and DQ, made assigning TCR associations to individual alleles difficult. In both the original and validation cohorts, the classifier was reported to diagnose cytomegalovirus status with high specificity and sensitivity. Seventeen rarely observed V segments, including chromosome 9 orphons, were excluded from the earlier analysis of several hundred of the donors because counts were too low. In this cohort, only TCR beta chains were sequenced, and detectable features were limited by the absence of alpha or paired-chain data. Compared with equally common non-associated chains, HLA-associated TCR beta chains in a later analysis were more clonally expanded and had lower generation probabilities. While some public TCRs were present in many individuals, most TCR sequences turned up only very rarely across donors. Linkage disequilibrium might explain the correlated functional status among segregating V segments, but an unknown experimental factor could not be excluded.

The V end loses 7 bases and the J end loses 0 bases, and a stretch of 11 bases separates them. According to the germline V gene, CDR1 reads SGHRS and CDR2 reads YFSETQ. Inclusive of the bounding cysteine and phenylalanine, the CDR3 is 13 residues long. The only DNA kept is the CDR3, 39 bases in frame from the first base. The rearranged chain carries TRBV5-1 and TRBJ2-7; the D gene is perhaps TRBD2, from 5 matching bases. Sequencing input: PBMCs. This sequence originates from a woman aged 25 to 39 in good health and CMV-seropositive. The DNA reads TGCGCCAGCCGACCGGGGAACTCCTACGAGCAGTACTTC. It codes for CASRPGNSYEQYF.